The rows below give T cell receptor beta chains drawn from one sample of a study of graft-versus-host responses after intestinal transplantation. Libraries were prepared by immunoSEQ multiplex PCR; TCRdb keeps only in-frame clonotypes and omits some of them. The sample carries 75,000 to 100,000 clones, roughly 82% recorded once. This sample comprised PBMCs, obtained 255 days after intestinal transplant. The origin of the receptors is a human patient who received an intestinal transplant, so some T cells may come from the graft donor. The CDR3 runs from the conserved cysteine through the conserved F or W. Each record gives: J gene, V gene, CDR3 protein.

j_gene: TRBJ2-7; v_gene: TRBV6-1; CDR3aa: CASSVSSLLAGVGEQYF
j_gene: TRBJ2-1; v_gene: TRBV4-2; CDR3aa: CASSQIGQNNEQFF
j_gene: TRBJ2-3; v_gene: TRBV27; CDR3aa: CASKISPGGRVNTDTQYF
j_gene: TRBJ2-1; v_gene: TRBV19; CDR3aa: CASSPPERSYNEQFF
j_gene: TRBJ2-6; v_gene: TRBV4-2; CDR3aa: CASSQDFRGLVESGANVLTF
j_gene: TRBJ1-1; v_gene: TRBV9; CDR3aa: CASSVDGTGGLRTEAFF
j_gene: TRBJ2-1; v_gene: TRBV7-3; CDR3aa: CASSLLHTLANEQFF
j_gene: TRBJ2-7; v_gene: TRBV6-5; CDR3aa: CASSFTSEGEQYF
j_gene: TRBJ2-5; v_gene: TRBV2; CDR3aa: CASRGQAETQYF
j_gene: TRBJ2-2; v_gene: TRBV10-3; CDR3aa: CAISALIRGGTGELFF
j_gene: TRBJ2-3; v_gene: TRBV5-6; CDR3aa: CASSVLAGGADTQYF
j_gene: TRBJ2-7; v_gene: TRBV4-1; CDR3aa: CASSLGTSGYEQYF
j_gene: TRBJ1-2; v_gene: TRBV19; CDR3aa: CASRHRVLDYGYTF
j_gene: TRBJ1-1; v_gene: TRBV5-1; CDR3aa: CASSSKDREVRTEAFF
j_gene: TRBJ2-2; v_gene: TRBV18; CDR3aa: CASSSTTGTTGELFF
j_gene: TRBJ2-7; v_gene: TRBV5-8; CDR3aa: CASSPDRDRISYEQYF
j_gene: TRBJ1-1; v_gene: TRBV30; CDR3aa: CAWSVAIGTEAFF
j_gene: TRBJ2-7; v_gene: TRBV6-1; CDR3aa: CASSEAVAPETAYEQYF
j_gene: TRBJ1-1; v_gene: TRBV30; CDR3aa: CAWRWVMGDTEAFF
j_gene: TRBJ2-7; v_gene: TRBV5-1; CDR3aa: CASKGWGGDLYEQYF
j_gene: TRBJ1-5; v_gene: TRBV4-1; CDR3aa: CASSQELALGEPQHF
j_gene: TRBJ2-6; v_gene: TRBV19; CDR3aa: CASSPQDRVSSGANVLTF
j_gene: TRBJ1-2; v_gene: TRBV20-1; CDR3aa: CSSGQGGGYTF
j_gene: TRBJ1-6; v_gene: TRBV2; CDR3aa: CASSEALAGFALHF
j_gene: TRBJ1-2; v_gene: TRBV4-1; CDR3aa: CASSQDGGAGANYGYTF
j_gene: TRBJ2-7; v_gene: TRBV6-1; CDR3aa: CASGLGSGGFYEQYF
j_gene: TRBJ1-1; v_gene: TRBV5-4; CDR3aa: CASSFTGGTEAFF
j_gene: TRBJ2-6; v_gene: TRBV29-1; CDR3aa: CSVVAGGRTEANVLTF
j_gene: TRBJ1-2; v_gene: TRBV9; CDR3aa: CASSPGNVGYTF
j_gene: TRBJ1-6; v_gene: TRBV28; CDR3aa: CASSSPGQLFNSPLHF
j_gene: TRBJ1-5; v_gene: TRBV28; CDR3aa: CASSFDNTRNQPQHF
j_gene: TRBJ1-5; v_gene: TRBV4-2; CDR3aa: CASSQEGRWEPQHF
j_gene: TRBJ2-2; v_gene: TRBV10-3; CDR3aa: CAISESRVTNTGELFF
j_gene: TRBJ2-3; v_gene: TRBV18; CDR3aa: CASSPEGSRPDTQYF
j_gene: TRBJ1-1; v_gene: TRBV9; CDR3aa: CASSVSIGDAGNTEAFF
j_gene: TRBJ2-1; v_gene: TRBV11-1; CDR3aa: CASSLRTSAYNEQFF
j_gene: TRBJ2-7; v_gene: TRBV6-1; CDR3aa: CASSEGEGGGYEQYF
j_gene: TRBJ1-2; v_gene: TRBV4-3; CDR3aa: CASSQGEQGGFYGYTF
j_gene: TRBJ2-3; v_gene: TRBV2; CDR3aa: CASSDLTAGGPTDTQYF
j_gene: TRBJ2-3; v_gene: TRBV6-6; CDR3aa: CASSGLGLSRDTQYF
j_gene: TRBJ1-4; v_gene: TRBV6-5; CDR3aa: CASSEGQGNEKLFF
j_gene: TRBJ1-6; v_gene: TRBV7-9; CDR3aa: CASSLKGDSPLHF
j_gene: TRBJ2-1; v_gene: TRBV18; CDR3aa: CASSLDRVDEQFF
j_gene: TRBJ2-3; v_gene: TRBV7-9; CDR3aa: CASRETKGQGYYTDTQYF
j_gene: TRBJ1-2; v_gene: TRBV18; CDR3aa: CASSSNRGNNYGYTF